Reported below is one T cell receptor beta chain. Its antigen specificity is not known. No much larger clone is present one base from it, and per-base qualities are unavailable. The sample comes from a study of shared clonotypes between healthy human individuals (dated by TCRdb to the early 2020s). Concerning the study at large: The cohort included a few men and a couple of women between 18 and 49 years of age. For each donor, CD4 naive and CD4 memory were each given three plates, CD8 naive was given two plates, and CD8 memory was given one plate. The study deeply sequenced blood TCR repertoires of five healthy adults to estimate repertoire size and the extent of clonotype sharing between individuals. To increase sequencing depth and limit assay-specific biases, different laboratories used diverse techniques to prepare libraries and sequence TCR repertoires. Each donor's leukapheresis produced roughly between roughly 0.85 and 9.5 billion PBMCs.

The donors were healthy, HIV-negative adults with no recently reported acute infections or vaccinations. Every donor was a Caucasian adult residing in Nashville, Tennessee, USA. CD4+ T cells were enriched through magnetic negative selection, after which naive cells were positively selected on CD45RA and the remaining negative fraction served as the memory subset. Blood was collected by leukapheresis, and PBMCs were isolated by Ficoll-Histopaque density gradient centrifugation and then cryopreserved in liquid nitrogen vapor phase. Purity and quantity of every magnetically sorted T cell population were checked by analytical flow cytometry. Each sorted fraction had its genomic DNA isolated and then quantified by UV absorbance on a Nanodrop 2000c. Using the deep immunoSEQ assay, multiplex PCR amplified TCR CDR3 regions from genomic DNA. For each cell subset, the extracted genomic DNA was distributed evenly across all wells of several immunoSEQ 96-well plates, and each plate served as one replicate. For sorted subsets, 200 to 250 ng of genomic DNA, equivalent to 25,000 to 35,000 T cell genomes, went into each replicate PCR. Purified libraries were measured with a Qubit 3.0 fluorometer, size-checked on a Bioanalyzer 2100, and measured again with the KAPA Library Quantification kit. Every immunoSEQ 96-well plate was sequenced on a separate single-read 150-cycle Illumina NextSeq 550 flow cell. Per the source publication's procedure: Because only junctional sequences without quality scores were contained in the immunoSEQ output, filtering matching that applied to full-length reads could not be performed. To assign V/J genes and CDR3, sequences were annotated against IMGT germline references using PyIR, a Python wrapper for IgBLAST v1.9. Reads were removed for weak V/J assignments (E-value above 1e-6), missing CDR3, stop codons, out-of-frame junctions, or ambiguous translated residues. V3J clonotypes were defined as sequences sharing an identical inferred V gene, J gene, and CDR3 amino acid sequence. The percentage overlap between two repertoires was calculated by dividing the number of shared unique clonotypes by the size of the smaller repertoire. RTK rarefaction, the Chao1 estimator, and Recon v2.1 estimates of unobserved clonotypes were used to assess repertoire richness. Generation probabilities were computed with OLGA for all TCRbeta clonotypes obtained by the gDNA method from a handful of donors. TCRdb's version of the immuneACCESS table is confined to in-frame rearrangements and falls short of the full clone set. An unresolved V gene accounts for under half of the shortfall where checked; the remainder is of unknown origin. That table is the source of V, J and clone size, and D and trimming were worked out from the DNA. Present in this sample are a few million clones, approximately 94% of which were seen just once. Of the sample, over 0.12% is held by the ten largest clones.

The study at large found these results: Across several donors, roughly 5.1% of naive CD4, approximately 3.6% of naive CD8, under 2.5% of memory CD4, and roughly 0.4% of memory CD8 clonotypes were shared. Only blood was sampled, and tissue TCR repertoires likely differ from those in blood. Higher generation probabilities were observed for clonotypes shared by all four sorted-subset donors than for non-shared clonotypes. Pairwise subsampling indicated that sequencing depth was expected to affect the degree of clonotype sharing among donors. The genetic and exposure-history diversity represented was limited by the small number of donors. Larger estimated clonotype richness was generally found for naive subsets than for memory subsets. Even with the large sequencing depth, rarefaction of the sorted-subset datasets indicated that sequencing was incomplete.

CDR1 MNHNY and CDR2 SVGAGI are derived from the germline V gene (reference sequence). Including cysteine and phenylalanine, the CDR3 has 16 amino acids. Only the CDR3 portion is preserved as DNA: 48 bases, with reading frame beginning at the first base. V is pruned by 6 bases and J by 0 bases, leaving 8 bases of the junction without a gene match. This receptor was identified in a young man in good health. Here the chain combines TRBV6-6 and TRBJ2-3; the junction holds 8 bases that match TRBD1. Sequencing input: naive CD4+ T cells sorted from blood. The cell subset or site label of this sample denotes: CD45RA+ positively selected. The sequenced DNA: TGTGCCAGCAGCTATGACAGGGGCGTGAGCACAGATACGCAGTATTTT. It is translated as CASSYDRGVSTDTQYF.